These T cell receptor beta chains were read from a single sample in a study of T cells in Graves' hyperthyroidism and ophthalmopathy. MiXCR was run by TCRdb on the multiplex PCR reads, yielding one entry per CDR3 protein. The sample consists of hundreds of thousands of distinct CDR3 sequences, about a sixth of them appearing once. The sample was blood. The receptors shown here come from a woman in her thirties or forties with Graves' ophthalmopathy. Both conserved end residues are part of each CDR3. D genes are given only for firm matches. Clone size is stated in some rows and not others, as once, few, many or a class when expanded.

abundance: many
v_gene: TRBV28
d_gene: TRBD1
j_gene: TRBJ2-7
CDR3aa: CASSPTGTSTYEQYF
CDR3nt: TGTGCCAGCAGTCCGACAGGGACGTCCACCTACGAGCAGTACTTC

abundance: few
v_gene: TRBV12-3/TRBV12-4
d_gene: .
j_gene: TRBJ2-5
CDR3aa: CASTRTGTRETQYF
CDR3nt: TGTGCCAGCACCCGGACCGGGACTCGAGAGACCCAGTACTTC

abundance: .
v_gene: TRBV20-1
d_gene: TRBD2
j_gene: TRBJ2-1
CDR3aa: CSARGGTSGILYNEQFF
CDR3nt: TGCAGTGCTAGGGGGGGTACTAGCGGGATATTGTACAATGAGCAGTTCTTC

abundance: .
v_gene: TRBV20-1
d_gene: TRBD2
j_gene: TRBJ2-3
CDR3aa: CSADPSGRIYTDTQYF
CDR3nt: TGCAGTGCCGACCCTAGCGGGAGGATTTACACAGATACGCAGTATTTT

abundance: .
v_gene: TRBV6-1
d_gene: .
j_gene: TRBJ2-2
CDR3aa: CASSHRAPNTGELFF
CDR3nt: TGTGCCAGCAGTCACAGAGCCCCGAACACCGGGGAGCTGTTTTTT

abundance: many
v_gene: TRBV5-1
d_gene: .
j_gene: TRBJ2-1
CDR3aa: CASSLEGGRRNEQFF
CDR3nt: TGCGCCAGCAGCTTGGAGGGGGGTAGGCGCAATGAGCAGTTCTTC

abundance: many
v_gene: TRBV5-1
d_gene: TRBD2
j_gene: TRBJ2-1
CDR3aa: CASSLRLAGEHEQFF
CDR3nt: TGCGCCAGCAGCTTGCGACTAGCGGGAGAGCATGAGCAGTTCTTC

abundance: many
v_gene: TRBV10-3
d_gene: .
j_gene: TRBJ1-1
CDR3aa: CAISVQGVNTEAFF
CDR3nt: TGTGCCATCAGTGTCCAAGGCGTGAACACTGAAGCTTTCTTT

abundance: few
v_gene: TRBV20-1
d_gene: TRBD1
j_gene: TRBJ1-6
CDR3aa: CSAPGQGDSPLHF
CDR3nt: TGCAGTGCTCCGGGACAGGGGGATTCACCCCTCCACTTT

abundance: many
v_gene: TRBV7-3
d_gene: .
j_gene: TRBJ2-3
CDR3aa: CASSLTANPDTQYF
CDR3nt: TGTGCCAGCAGCTTAACGGCGAATCCAGATACGCAGTATTTT

abundance: few
v_gene: TRBV9
d_gene: TRBD1
j_gene: TRBJ2-3
CDR3aa: CASSALRGQTDTQYF
CDR3nt: TGTGCCAGCAGCGCCCTCAGGGGGCAGACAGATACGCAGTATTTT

abundance: few
v_gene: TRBV7-9
d_gene: .
j_gene: TRBJ1-2
CDR3aa: CASSPQGIRGYTF
CDR3nt: TGTGCCAGCAGCCCACAGGGAATAAGGGGCTACACCTTC

abundance: few
v_gene: TRBV19
d_gene: TRBD2
j_gene: TRBJ2-1
CDR3aa: CASSIDETGLAGYNEQFF
CDR3nt: TGTGCCAGTAGTATAGATGAAACGGGACTAGCGGGCTACAATGAGCAGTTCTTC

abundance: many
v_gene: TRBV20-1
d_gene: TRBD1
j_gene: TRBJ2-7
CDR3aa: CSAYRQGDTYEQYF
CDR3nt: TGCAGTGCTTATCGACAGGGCGACACCTACGAGCAGTACTTC

abundance: many
v_gene: TRBV4-2
d_gene: TRBD2
j_gene: TRBJ2-3
CDR3aa: CASSQEGRLAGVDTQYF
CDR3nt: TGTGCCAGCAGCCAAGAAGGACGACTAGCGGGAGTTGATACGCAGTATTTT

abundance: .
v_gene: TRBV7-2
d_gene: TRBD2
j_gene: TRBJ2-2
CDR3aa: CASSLVAGVPSTGELFF
CDR3nt: TGTGCCAGCAGCTTAGTAGCGGGGGTTCCGAGCACCGGGGAGCTGTTTTTT

abundance: many
v_gene: TRBV5-1
d_gene: .
j_gene: TRBJ2-3
CDR3aa: CASSLGAGLGGTDTQYF
CDR3nt: TGCGCCAGCAGCTTGGGTGCGGGGTTAGGAGGCACAGATACGCAGTATTTT

abundance: many
v_gene: TRBV2
d_gene: .
j_gene: TRBJ1-2
CDR3aa: CASSEGGQHYGYTF
CDR3nt: TGTGCCAGCAGTGAAGGAGGACAGCACTATGGCTACACCTTC

abundance: many
v_gene: TRBV3-1
d_gene: TRBD2
j_gene: TRBJ2-1
CDR3aa: CASSQRGGQDEQFF
CDR3nt: TGTGCCAGCAGTCAGCGGGGGGGCCAGGATGAGCAGTTCTTC

abundance: .
v_gene: TRBV5-1
d_gene: .
j_gene: TRBJ2-7
CDR3aa: CASSLGTGSGSQIRYEQYF
CDR3nt: TGCGCCAGCAGCTTGGGAACTGGGTCGGGCAGCCAGATAAGATACGAGCAGTACTTC

abundance: few
v_gene: TRBV2
d_gene: .
j_gene: TRBJ2-5
CDR3aa: CASRWETQYF
CDR3nt: TGTGCCAGCAGGTGGGAGACCCAGTACTTC

abundance: many
v_gene: TRBV18
d_gene: .
j_gene: TRBJ1-4
CDR3aa: CASSLSVQYDEKLFF
CDR3nt: TGTGCCAGCTCCCTTTCAGTGCAGTATGATGAAAAACTGTTTTTT

abundance: many
v_gene: TRBV5-1
d_gene: TRBD2
j_gene: TRBJ2-1
CDR3aa: CASSLVWPSGADEQFF
CDR3nt: TGCGCCAGCAGCTTGGTCTGGCCTAGCGGGGCCGATGAGCAGTTCTTC

abundance: .
v_gene: TRBV15
d_gene: TRBD1
j_gene: TRBJ2-3
CDR3aa: CATSGRQGRRSADTQYF
CDR3nt: TGTGCCACCAGCGGTCGACAGGGGCGGAGGTCGGCAGATACGCAGTATTTT

abundance: few
v_gene: TRBV4-1
d_gene: TRBD2
j_gene: TRBJ2-3
CDR3aa: CASSPLGGSSTDTQYF
CDR3nt: TGCGCCAGCAGCCCACTGGGAGGGTCCAGCACAGATACGCAGTATTTT

abundance: few
v_gene: TRBV29-1
d_gene: .
j_gene: TRBJ2-3
CDR3aa: CSFEGTDTQYF
CDR3nt: TGCAGCTTCGAGGGGACAGATACGCAGTATTTT

abundance: many
v_gene: TRBV3-1
d_gene: .
j_gene: TRBJ2-7
CDR3aa: CASSQGDNGYEQYF
CDR3nt: TGTGCCAGCAGCCAAGGGGACAACGGTTACGAGCAGTACTTC

abundance: few
v_gene: TRBV10-2
d_gene: .
j_gene: TRBJ2-7
CDR3aa: CASSTGSSYEQYF
CDR3nt: TGCGCCAGCAGTACCGGGAGCTCCTACGAGCAGTACTTC

abundance: many
v_gene: TRBV6-8
d_gene: .
j_gene: TRBJ2-7
CDR3aa: CASSLSGLFSYEQYF
CDR3nt: TGTGCCAGCAGTTTATCTGGATTATTCTCCTACGAGCAGTACTTC